A selection of T cell receptor beta chains follows, all from one sample in a study of glioma-infiltrating T cells after dendritic cell vaccination. Profiling relied on immunoSEQ multiplex PCR, and the TCRdb table lists in-frame clones only, not all of them. The sample consists of under 100,000 clones, about 83% of them appearing once. The specimen was blood, collected before dendritic cell vaccination. These receptors originate from a human donor with glioblastoma. CDR3s include the opening cysteine and the closing phenylalanine or tryptophan. D genes are given only for firm matches. Clone size appears in some rows only: once, few, many, or a class for an expanded clone.

d_call clone_size v_call cdr3_aa
NA NA TRBV7-9 CASSLSSSYNEQFF
NA NA TRBV7-2 CASSSQPGNYGYTF
TRBD2 NA TRBV7-8 CASSLESGLAGGYYSYEQYF
NA NA TRBV14 CASSQERRKPYSTDTQYF
NA NA TRBV6-6 CASSYAGAISTDTQYF
TRBD1 few TRBV6-6 CASSDSTGGGANVLTF
NA NA TRBV15 CATSRDKQVVYTF
NA NA TRBV11-1 CASSLGTGNSPLHF
TRBD2 once TRBV5-6 CASAGGGGINEQFF
TRBD2 NA TRBV13 CASSSPGGTANEQYF
TRBD2 once TRBV7-6 CASSGGGTSANNEQFF
NA NA TRBV6-6 CASSYSPEYGYTF
TRBD2 NA TRBV13 CASSPFSGVGSYNEQFF
TRBD1 NA TRBV5-1 CASSLQGVENTEAFF
NA few TRBV19 CASSMAGARGYGYTF
TRBD2 NA TRBV18 CASSPGTTNTGELFF
NA few TRBV4-3 CASSQEPGGGSGAYEQYF
NA NA TRBV6-1 CASSGGTFNSGNTIYF
TRBD1 NA TRBV5-4 CASSRDRGSTGELFF
TRBD1 NA TRBV27 CASRRQGDYGYTF
NA once TRBV13 CASSGSGSNQPQHF
NA NA TRBV6-1 CAIRGADPTKNIQYF
TRBD1 NA TRBV2 CASGPGQLTQYF
NA NA TRBV13 CASSLEGGGNEQFF
TRBD2 NA TRBV28 CASSLAGGQSYEQYF
NA once TRBV10-3 CAISAPEMDTIYF
NA NA TRBV27 CASSLGLANYGYTF
TRBD2 NA TRBV4-1 CASTQREGYNEQFF
NA once TRBV4-1 CASSQATGQGNTIYF
NA NA TRBV28 CASSLSGGGGTEAFF
TRBD1 NA TRBV29-1 CSVEGDRGGEQYF
TRBD2 NA TRBV7-2 CASSARVRRGVETQYF
TRBD1 NA TRBV2 CASSSDRGGEKLFF
NA NA TRBV19 CASSLNYGYTF
NA NA TRBV4-1 CASSQDPGQSNQPQHF
NA NA TRBV27 CASSGGGNNYGYTF